Given below is one T cell receptor (beta chain) in context. These data belong to a study of shared clonotypes between healthy human individuals. This CDR3 contains 13 residues. Looked up from germline, CDR1 is MNHEY and CDR2 is SVGAGI. Losses at the gene ends were 5 bases for V and 11 bases for J; bases not matched to a gene: 6. Clones were read by immunoSEQ multiplex PCR, and TCRdb kept only the in-frame ones, dropping some. The sample lists nearly 500,000 clones, over 65% seen once, with approximately 13% in the top ten. This receptor was identified in a woman aged 40 to 55 in good health. Some clones in this sample may be carry-over from other donors' samples. The rearrangement links TRBV6-5 to TRBJ1-1; 12 bases line up with TRBD1. The sample was PBMCs. The CDR3 DNA sequence: TGTGCCAGCAGTCCCGGGACAGGGGGCACGGCTTTCTTT. Encoded protein: CASSPGTGGTAFF.